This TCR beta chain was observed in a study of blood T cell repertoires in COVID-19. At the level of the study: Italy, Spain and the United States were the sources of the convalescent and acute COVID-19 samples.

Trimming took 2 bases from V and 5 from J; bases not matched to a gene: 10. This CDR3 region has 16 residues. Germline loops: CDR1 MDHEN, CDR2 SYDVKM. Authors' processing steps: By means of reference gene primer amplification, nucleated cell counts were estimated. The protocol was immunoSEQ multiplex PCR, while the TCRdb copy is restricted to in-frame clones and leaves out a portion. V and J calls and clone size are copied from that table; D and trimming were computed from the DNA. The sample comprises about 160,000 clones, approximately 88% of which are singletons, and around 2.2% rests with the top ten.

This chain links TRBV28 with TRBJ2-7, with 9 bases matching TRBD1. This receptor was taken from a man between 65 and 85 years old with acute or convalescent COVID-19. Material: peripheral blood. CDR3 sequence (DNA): TGTGCCAGCAGTTTAGGCATTGGACAGGGGAGCGACGAGCAGTACTTC. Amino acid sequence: CASSLGIGQGSDEQYF.